These 16 T cell receptor beta chains share one sample of origin, sequenced in a study of blood T cell repertoires in COVID-19. The protocol was immunoSEQ multiplex PCR, while the TCRdb copy is restricted to in-frame clones and leaves out a portion. The sample has 100,000 to 120,000 clones; roughly 85% are singletons. The source material was peripheral blood. These receptors were obtained from a woman aged 80 or over with active or convalescent COVID-19.

CDR3 sequence (DNA): TGTGCCATCAGTGATTCGGGGCAGGGGTCAGGGGAGACCCAGTACTTC. It is translated as CAISDSGQGSGETQYF. The chain recombines TRBV10-3 with TRBJ2-5, with TRBD1 as a possible D gene (6 bases). Germline loops: CDR1 ENHRY, CDR2 SYGVKD. CDR3 length equals 16 residues. The V and J ends lost 3 bases and 5 bases respectively, with 19 bases between them.

The chain is built from TRBV6-2 or TRBV6-3 and TRBJ2-1; 12 nucleotides line up with TRBD2. V was clipped by 6 bases and J by 5 bases; unmatched bases: 14. Germline CDR1 MNHEY, CDR2 SVGEGT. This CDR3 contains 18 residues. CDR3 in DNA: TGTGCCAGCAGCGGGGGAATGACTAGCGGGAGTTTCGACAATGAGCAGTTCTTC. As protein: CASSGGMTSGSFDNEQFF.

This clone was picked up one time. V is TRBV11-2 and J is TRBJ2-7; 12 positions agree with TRBD2. The CDR3 totals 15 residues. The V gene's germline CDR1 is SGHAT and CDR2 FQNNGV. The V segment lost 4 bases and the J segment 7 bases; nucleotides outside the gene matches: 8. The DNA for the CDR3 is TGTGCCAGCAGCTCCCGACTAGCGGGAGCGGAAGAGCAGTACTTC. Its translation: CASSSRLAGAEEQYF.

The gene calls are TRBV7-9 and TRBJ1-5, with a weak D call TRBD1 (6 bases). This CDR3 region has 16 residues. V was trimmed by 1 base and J by 8 bases, leaving 18 bases between them. Germline loops: CDR1 SEHNR, CDR2 FQNEAQ (reference sequence). In nucleotides, the CDR3 is TGTGCCAGCAGCTTAGGTTATAAGGGGGACGTTGAGCCCCAGCATTTT. It encodes CASSLGYKGDVEPQHF.

For the CDR3, the DNA is TGTGCCAGCAGCTTAGGATGGACTAGCGGGAGACAGACCCAGTACTTC. This codes for CASSLGWTSGRQTQYF. This chain links TRBV7-8 with TRBJ2-5; 13 bases match TRBD2. V lost 1 base, J lost 6 bases, and 5 bases stayed unmatched. The CDR3 has 16 amino acids. Germline-derived CDR1 and CDR2 are SGHVS and FQNEAQ.

This chain links TRBV2 with TRBJ1-2; D is undetermined. There are 13 residues in the CDR3. V was clipped by 4 bases and J by 8 bases, with 14 bases between them. Germline loops: CDR1 SNHLY, CDR2 FYNNEI. CDR3 DNA sequence: TGTGCCAGCAGTGGGTTGAACATGGGCGGCTACACCTTC. This gives the protein CASSGLNMGGYTF.

The chain couples TRBV15 to TRBJ2-5, with TRBD2 matching 12 bases. From germline, CDR1 is LNHNV and CDR2 YYDKDF (reference sequence). The CDR3 has 18 residues. Germline trimming cut 7 bases from V and 0 bases from J; bases unmatched to any gene: 12. CDR3 DNA: TGTGCCACCACTGGGACTAGCGGGTTTCCCTTGTACCAAGAGACCCAGTACTTC. This translates into CATTGTSGFPLYQETQYF. The full variable domain, rest sourced from reference TRBV15 and TRBJ2-5, is DAMVIQNPRYQVTQFGKPVTLSCSQTLNHNVMYWYQQKSSQAPKLLFHYYDKDFNNEADTPDNFQSRRPNTSFCFLDIRSPGLGDTAMYLCATTGTSGFPLYQETQYFGPGTRLLVL.

This clone was recorded only once. The gene calls are TRBV5-4 and TRBJ1-6, with D possibly TRBD1 on 6 matching bases. Trimming cost V 3 bases and J 10 bases, with 17 bases left between them. The germline CDR1 and CDR2 sequences are SGHNT and YYREEE (reference sequence). The CDR3 runs to 15 residues. This chain's CDR3 is CASSSRGTSESPLHF. CDR3 bases: TGTGCCAGCAGCTCAAGAGGGACAAGCGAATCACCCCTCCACTTT.

V is TRBV5-1 and J is TRBJ1-2; 12 bases match TRBD1. The CDR3 runs 16 residues. J lost 6 bases, V lost 2 bases, and 8 bases had no gene match. Germline CDR1 reads SGHRS; CDR2 reads YFSETQ. The CDR3 DNA reads TGCGCCAGCAGCTTTGCGGGGACAGGGGGCGTTGATGGCTACACCTTC. Its translation: CASSFAGTGGVDGYTF.

V is TRBV5-1 and J is TRBJ2-4; tentatively, D is TRBD2 (5 bases). Deletions cut 4 bases from V and 6 bases from J, with 17 bases between. This CDR3 spans 15 amino acids. The germline V gene has CDR1 SGHRS and CDR2 YFSETQ. The CDR3 is CASSPDSPGRNIQYF. The CDR3, as DNA: TGCGCCAGCAGCCCGGACTCCCCGGGGAGAAACATTCAGTACTTC. Based on the CDR3 plus reference TRBV5-1 and TRBJ2-4, the full variable domain is KAGVTQTPRYLIKTRGQQVTLSCSPISGHRSVSWYQQTPGQGLQFLFEYFSETQRNKGNFPGRFSGRQFSNSRSEMNVSTLELGDSALYLCASSPDSPGRNIQYFGAGTRLSVL.

The chain has TRBV4-2 and TRBJ2-7; the D gene is possibly TRBD1 (6 bases). CDR3 length: 15 residues. Trimming left V 1 base short and J 0 bases short, with 10 bases between. The germline gives CDR1 LGHNA, CDR2 YNFKEQ. CDR3 in DNA: TGTGCCAGCAGCCAAGGGGCAGGGGCCTCCTACGAGCAGTACTTC. Encoded protein: CASSQGAGASYEQYF.

This sequence joins TRBV6-5 and TRBJ1-3, with D unclear. Germline lookup yields CDR1 MNHEY and CDR2 SVGAGI. The CDR3 length is 13 residues. V gave up 8 bases and J gave up 3 bases, with 11 bases separating them. The CDR3 region has the DNA TGTGCCAGCTCGAGCGGGTTTGGAAACACCATATATTTT. Its translation is CASSSGFGNTIYF.

This clone was seen only a few times. The chain combines TRBV5-4 with TRBJ2-2; TRBD2 aligns across 7 bases. This CDR3 is 14 amino acids long. Per germline, CDR1 SGHNT and CDR2 YYREEE (reference sequence). V shed 7 bases and J 7 bases; nucleotides not matched to a gene: 10. CDR3 loop: CASRDGGSVGELFF. As DNA, the CDR3 is TGTGCCAGCCGTGACGGCGGGAGTGTCGGGGAGCTGTTTTTT.

CDR3 sequence (DNA): TGTGCCAGCAGACCCGGCGGGTGGCTTGGCTACACCTTC. Translation gives CASRPGGWLGYTF. The chain links TRBV7-2 to TRBJ1-2; unclear D gene. Trimming removed 6 bases from V and 7 bases from J, with 15 bases in between. The CDR3 has 13 amino acids. CDR1 and CDR2 from the germline V gene are SGHTA and FQGNSA.

The chain uses TRBV19 and TRBJ1-2, with 7 bases that match TRBD1. This CDR3 spans 16 amino acids. Germline V gene sequence: CDR1 LNHDA, CDR2 SQIVND (reference sequence). V was pared by 3 bases and J by 0 bases, with 7 bases of the junction left unmatched. This chain's CDR3 is CASSMKGTVSNYGYTF. The CDR3 DNA reads as TGTGCCAGTAGTATGAAAGGGACAGTTTCTAACTATGGCTACACCTTC.

This chain uses TRBV7-2 with TRBJ2-2, with 7 bases that match TRBD1. Trimming removed 7 bases from V and 5 bases from J; junction bases left unmatched: 10. This CDR3 region has 15 residues. CDR1 and CDR2 from the germline V gene are SGHTA and FQGNSA. The CDR3 DNA reads TGTGCCAGCAACCCCGACAGGGTAGAGACCGGGGAGCTGTTTTTT. Translation gives CASNPDRVETGELFF.